This T cell receptor (beta chain) was identified in a study of blood T cell repertoires in COVID-19. About the study: Both acute and convalescent COVID-19 samples were obtained from the United States, Italy and Spain. T cells, B-cell-depleted T cells, or PBMCs provided the cDNA or gDNA that served as material.

Produced via immunoSEQ multiplex PCR; TCRdb's table is partial and in-frame only. The table shows tens of thousands of clones, with just over 85% occurring only once. V shed 5 bases, J shed 8 bases, and the junction held 9 bases outside the gene matches. Per germline, CDR1 SQVTM and CDR2 ANQGSEA. The CDR3 has 14 residues. This clone was seen a single time. The material sequenced was peripheral blood. The chain recombines TRBV29-1 with TRBJ1-4; 9 nucleotides line up with TRBD1. This TCR was recovered from a human donor in a cohort sampled during active COVID-19. In DNA form, the CDR3 reads TGCAGCGTTACCACAGGGGGCAGAACGGAAAAACTGTTTTTT. Translating it yields CSVTTGGRTEKLFF.